The 32 T cell receptor beta chains listed next were all sequenced from one sample in a study of T cell repertoires in cytomegalovirus infection. TCRdb re-called the reads through MiXCR, storing one row per CDR3 protein. The profile shows about 740,000 distinct CDR3 sequences, approximately 34% of them singletons. Sequencing used PBMCs. The origin of the receptors is a human donor in good health (CMV status not recorded). Some clones in this sample may be carry-over from other donors' samples.

This sequence joins TRBV10-3 and TRBJ2-7; 7 bases align to TRBD2. The V segment lost 2 bases and the J segment 6 bases; nucleotides outside the gene matches: 4. Looked up from germline, CDR1 is ENHRY and CDR2 is SYGVKD. The CDR3 loop spans 13 amino acids. The CDR3 sequence: CAISEGGGTEQYF. Here the CDR3 DNA reads TGTGCCATCAGTGAGGGGGGAGGGACCGAGCAGTACTTC.

This clonotype was observed a few times. The chain joins TRBV12-3 or TRBV12-4 to TRBJ1-4; D is uncertain. This CDR3 contains 11 residues. Trimming cost V 7 bases and J 8 bases, with 8 bases left between them. CDR3 coding DNA: TGTGCCAGCATGGACTACGAAAAACTGTTTTTT. This gives the protein CASMDYEKLFF.

The V and J genes are TRBV19 and TRBJ1-5; D perhaps matches TRBD1 (6 bases). The CDR3 has 16 amino acids. Trimming took 2 bases from V and 3 from J, leaving 14 bases between them. Germline V gene lookup returns CDR1 LNHDA and CDR2 SQIVND (reference sequence). CDR3 protein: CASSITGSAFNQPQHF. CDR3 coding DNA: TGTGCCAGTAGTATAACAGGGAGCGCTTTCAATCAGCCCCAGCATTTT. The complete variable domain, with remaining parts taken from reference TRBV19 and TRBJ1-5, reads DGGITQSPKYLFRKEGQNVTLSCEQNLNHDAMYWYRQDPGQGLRLIYYSQIVNDFQKGDIAEGYSVSREKKESFPLTVTSAQKNPTAFYLCASSITGSAFNQPQHFGDGTRLSIL.

The chain carries TRBV6-6 and TRBJ1-3; 7 nucleotides match TRBD1. The V gene's germline CDR1 is MNHNY and CDR2 SVGAGI (reference sequence). The CDR3 is 14 residues long. V shed 7 bases, J shed 2 bases, and the junction held 5 bases outside the gene matches. In DNA, the CDR3 is TGTGCCAGCACGCCGACAGGGACTGGAAACACCATATATTTT. It is translated as CASTPTGTGNTIYF.

This chain joins TRBV4-1 and TRBJ2-3, with TRBD1 matching 7 bases. The CDR3 has 14 residues. Trimming at V came to 2 bases and at J to 6 bases, leaving 5 bases not matched to a gene. The V gene's germline CDR1 is MGHRA and CDR2 YSYEKL. The CDR3 loop reads CASSQQGDLDTQYF. CDR3 in DNA: TGCGCCAGCAGCCAACAGGGGGACCTTGATACGCAGTATTTT.

This clonotype was seen at least ten times. This chain uses TRBV6-2 or TRBV6-3 with TRBJ2-5, with D possibly being TRBD2 (6 bases). Germline CDR1 is MNHEY and CDR2 is SVGEGT. V lost 8 bases and J 4 bases, leaving 20 bases between the germline ends. This CDR3 comprises 15 residues. The CDR3, as DNA: TGTGCCAGCCAAGAAGACGGGGGTGAGGCAGAGACCCAGTACTTC. It encodes CASQEDGGEAETQYF.

The rearrangement links TRBV7-6 to TRBJ2-1; D is tentatively TRBD1 or TRBD2 (6 bases each). The CDR3 length is 16 residues. Trimming stripped 4 bases from V and 6 bases from J, with 19 bases between. Germline V gene lookup returns CDR1 SGHVS and CDR2 FNYEAQ. CDR3: CASSYTSGAPFNEQFF. CDR3 nucleotide sequence: TGTGCCAGCAGCTATACCTCGGGGGCGCCGTTCAATGAGCAGTTCTTC.

V gene TRBV6-1 combines with J gene TRBJ1-5; D gene ambiguous. The CDR3 is 12 amino acids. Germline V CDR1 and CDR2: MNHNS, SASEGT. The V and J ends lost 3 bases and 9 bases respectively, with 9 bases between them. CDR3 sequence reads: CASSELVVPQHF. The CDR3 coding sequence is TGTGCCAGCAGTGAGCTGGTTGTGCCCCAGCATTTT.

CDR3 nucleotides: TGTGCCAGCAGTGGGACTGAGTATGGCTACACCTTC. It is translated as CASSGTEYGYTF. J is TRBJ1-2 and V is TRBV25-1; D is unresolved. CDR1 MGHDK and CDR2 SYGVNS come from the germline V gene. This CDR3 has 12 residues. The V end was cut by 4 bases, the J end by 5 bases, with 8 bases between.

This chain uses TRBV29-1 with TRBJ1-5, with 8 bases that match TRBD1. Trimming took 4 bases from V and 4 from J; bases not matched to a gene: 3. Germline loops: CDR1 SQVTM, CDR2 ANQGSEA. This CDR3 has 13 amino acids. The CDR3 reads CSVANRGNQPQHF. The CDR3 region has the DNA TGCAGCGTTGCCAACAGGGGGAATCAGCCCCAGCATTTT.

This clonotype was picked up a small number of times. This chain joins TRBV5-1 and TRBJ1-1, with 9 bases fitting TRBD1. Trimming removed 3 bases from V and 8 bases from J; junction bases left unmatched: 5. CDR1 and CDR2 (germline): SGHRS, YFSETQ. This CDR3 has 13 amino acids. The CDR3 DNA reads TGCGCCAGCAGCTCGGGACAGGGTGCGGAAGCTTTCTTT. It translates to CASSSGQGAEAFF. The variable domain in full, with the rest retrieved from reference TRBV5-1 and TRBJ1-1, is KAGVTQTPRYLIKTRGQQVTLSCSPISGHRSVSWYQQTPGQGLQFLFEYFSETQRNKGNFPGRFSGRQFSNSRSEMNVSTLELGDSALYLCASSSGQGAEAFFGQGTRLTVV.

The chain couples TRBV4-1 to TRBJ2-7; the match to TRBD2 covers 9 bases. This CDR3 comprises 15 residues. Germline V gives CDR1 MGHRA, CDR2 YSYEKL. V dropped 2 bases and J dropped 4; count of bases not matched to a gene: 6. In nucleotides, the CDR3 is TGCGCCAGCAGCCAATTAGCGGGAGAAAGGTACGAGCAGTACTTC. This sequence encodes CASSQLAGERYEQYF.

The chain is built from TRBV29-1 and TRBJ2-7, with 12 nucleotides matching TRBD2. The V and J ends lost 4 bases and 6 bases, in that order; junction bases with no gene match: 10. The germline V gene has CDR1 SQVTM and CDR2 ANQGSEA. The CDR3 loop spans 15 amino acids. The CDR3, as DNA: TGCAGCGTTGCGACTAGCGGGGGCCGCGGGCTCGAGCAGTACTTC. Translation gives CSVATSGGRGLEQYF.

The V gene is TRBV27, the J gene TRBJ2-7, with 14 bases matching TRBD2. The germline V gene has CDR1 MNHEY and CDR2 SMNVEV (reference sequence). The CDR3 totals 16 residues. The J segment lost 9 bases and the V segment lost 5 bases, leaving 12 bases of the junction unmatched. The CDR3 DNA sequence: TGTGCCAGCAGTGCCCTGACTAGCGGGGGGGCCTCTTGGCAGTACTTC. Amino acids: CASSALTSGGASWQYF.

In its sample, this clonotype was seen a few times. The V call is TRBV7-6, the J call TRBJ2-1; 7 bases align to TRBD2. With V trimmed by 2 bases and J by 10 bases, 2 bases remained unmatched. The CDR3 runs 12 residues. The germline V gene has CDR1 SGHVS and CDR2 FNYEAQ. The CDR3 loop is CASSLLLAEQFF. The CDR3 DNA sequence: TGTGCCAGCAGCTTACTACTAGCGGAGCAGTTCTTC. Supplemented by reference TRBV7-6 and TRBJ2-1, the full variable domain reads GAGVSQSPRYKVTKRGQDVALRCDPISGHVSLYWYRQALGQGPEFLTYFNYEAQQDKSGLPNDRFSAERPEGSISTLTIQRTEQRDSAMYRCASSLLLAEQFFGPGTRLTVL.

The rearrangement joins TRBV28 to TRBJ1-1; a weak D match, TRBD1 (5 bases). V was trimmed by 8 bases and J by 6 bases, leaving 10 bases between them. Germline CDR1 reads MDHEN; CDR2 reads SYDVKM. The CDR3 is 11 amino acids. The CDR3 region is CASPRGAEAFF. The CDR3 DNA follows: TGTGCCAGCCCCCGGGGGGCTGAAGCTTTCTTT.

The J gene is TRBJ2-6, the V gene TRBV6-1; TRBD1 might be the D (6 bases). Trimming removed 6 bases at V and 4 bases at J, with 22 bases between. Germline lookup yields CDR1 MNHNS and CDR2 SASEGT. This CDR3 comprises 18 residues. CDR3 region: CASRIPDTGSYGANVLTF. The CDR3 coding sequence is TGTGCCAGCAGAATCCCGGACACAGGGTCTTACGGGGCCAACGTCCTGACTTTC.

This clonotype was recorded many times. This chain links TRBV7-8 with TRBJ2-5, with unresolved D. Germline assignment: CDR1 SGHVS and CDR2 FQNEAQ. The germline V and J ends were trimmed by 4 bases and 4 bases, with 7 bases remaining between them. This CDR3 region has 12 residues. For the CDR3, the DNA is TGTGCCAGCAGCTCGCAGCTAGAGACCCAGTACTTC. It is translated as CASSSQLETQYF.

V is TRBV7-6 and J is TRBJ1-1; D is unresolved. CDR3 size: 12 residues. The germline V gene encodes CDR1 SGHVS and CDR2 FNYEAQ. Deletions cut 5 bases from V and 9 bases from J, with 13 bases between. The CDR3 spells CASSITSPKAFF. The CDR3 nucleotides are TGTGCCAGCAGCATTACTTCTCCGAAAGCTTTCTTT.

This clonotype was counted between two and nine times. V is TRBV7-9 and J is TRBJ2-7; D remains ambiguous. This CDR3 contains 13 residues. Germline V lookup: CDR1 SEHNR, CDR2 FQNEAQ (reference sequence). The germline V and J ends were trimmed by 5 bases and 2 bases, with 10 bases remaining between them. The CDR3 nucleotides are TGTGCCAGCAGCCCCGACTGGACCTACGAGCAGTACTTC. Its protein product is CASSPDWTYEQYF.

This clonotype was detected only a few times. V is TRBV25-1 and J is TRBJ1-1; D not certain. The CDR3 totals 15 residues. Germline CDR1 reads MGHDK; CDR2 reads SYGVNS. V was cut by 4 bases and J by 5 bases, with 17 bases left in between. DNA of the CDR3: TGTGCCAGCAGTGTTTGGGGAGAGAGGGAAACTGAAGCTTTCTTT. Translated, it gives CASSVWGERETEAFF. Combining the CDR3 with reference TRBV25-1 and TRBJ1-1 gives the whole variable domain EADIYQTPRYLVIGTGKKITLECSQTMGHDKMYWYQQDPGMELHLIHYSYGVNSTEKGDLSSESTVSRIRTEHFPLTLESARPSHTSQYLCASSVWGERETEAFFGQGTRLTVV.

This clonotype turned up a few times. The genes are TRBV6-2 or TRBV6-3 and TRBJ2-7; perhaps D is TRBD1 or TRBD2 (5 bases each). Germline CDR1 MNHEY, CDR2 SVGEGT. The CDR3 loop spans 16 amino acids. Trimming removed 0 bases from V and 12 bases from J, with 24 bases in between. CDR3 sequence reads: CASSYSGDPETAGLYF. In nucleotides, the CDR3 is TGTGCCAGCAGTTACTCTGGGGACCCAGAAACCGCTGGCCTGTACTTC.

CDR3 nucleotides: TGTGCTAGTGGCACCGGGACAGGGTCCCACGAGCAGTACTTC. It is translated as CASGTGTGSHEQYF. The chain employs TRBV12-5 and TRBJ2-7; TRBD1 matches at 9 bases. This CDR3 has 14 residues. Unmatched junction bases numbered 8, after V lost 6 bases and J lost 5 bases. Germline V gene sequence: CDR1 LGHNT, CDR2 FRNRAP.

This clonotype appeared a few times. The rearrangement links TRBV4-1 to TRBJ2-3, with 11 bases identical to TRBD2. The CDR3 loop spans 17 amino acids. V was pared by 3 bases and J by 3 bases, with 8 bases of the junction left unmatched. Germline V gives CDR1 MGHRA, CDR2 YSYEKL. The CDR3 loop reads CASSQETSGGYTDTQYF. The CDR3 region has the DNA TGCGCCAGCAGCCAGGAAACTAGCGGGGGTTATACAGATACGCAGTATTTT.

The chain uses TRBV5-1 and TRBJ2-1; 7 bases agree with TRBD2. J was trimmed by 7 bases and V by 4 bases; bases with no gene match: 11. Germline loops: CDR1 SGHRS, CDR2 YFSETQ. The CDR3 length is 15 residues. CDR3 coding DNA: TGCGCCAGCAGCCCGACTAGCCTAGAAGGGAATGAGCAGTTCTTC. It codes for CASSPTSLEGNEQFF.

The gene calls are TRBV12-3 or TRBV12-4 and TRBJ2-5; maybe TRBD2 (5 bases). CDR3 length: 13 amino acids. Between the trimmed V and J ends, which lost 2 bases and 3 bases, there was a span of 7 bases. Here the CDR3 reads CASSLIGKETQYF. CDR3 coding DNA: TGTGCCAGCAGTTTAATCGGGAAAGAGACCCAGTACTTC.

This chain links TRBV19 with TRBJ1-2; the D is unclear. Germline V lookup: CDR1 LNHDA, CDR2 SQIVND (reference sequence). The CDR3 totals 17 residues. V lost 0 bases and J 0 bases, leaving 14 bases between the germline ends. CDR3 coding DNA: TGTGCCAGTAGTATAGATCTGTCGAGGGAATCTAACTATGGCTACACCTTC. Protein: CASSIDLSRESNYGYTF.

This clonotype was seen a few times. The chain uses TRBV11-2 and TRBJ1-3; D is perhaps TRBD1 (6 bases). From germline, CDR1 is SGHAT and CDR2 FQNNGV. The CDR3 has 15 amino acids. V was pared by 0 bases and J by 1 base, with 7 bases between. CDR3 sequence (DNA): TGTGCCAGCAGCTTAGATGGACAGTCTGGAAACACCATATATTTT. It encodes CASSLDGQSGNTIYF.

The rearrangement links TRBV12-5 to TRBJ2-7; D unclear. This CDR3 region has 11 residues. V shed 1 base and J shed 6 bases, with 4 bases lying between them. Germline CDR1 LGHNT, CDR2 FRNRAP. CDR3 region: CASGLGTEQYF. CDR3 in DNA: TGTGCTAGTGGTTTGGGCACCGAGCAGTACTTC.

In its sample, this clonotype was seen a few times. This chain joins TRBV7-8 and TRBJ2-2, with TRBD1 identical over 7 bases. CDR3 size: 15 residues. Germline V gives CDR1 SGHVS, CDR2 FQNEAQ. V dropped 6 bases and J dropped 0; count of bases not matched to a gene: 4. The CDR3 nucleotides read TGTGCCAGCAGATCCACAGGGGCGAACACCGGGGAGCTGTTTTTT. This gives the protein CASRSTGANTGELFF.

The CDR3 sequence is CASSVQGDDEAFF. The CDR3 nucleotides read TGTGCCAGCAGCGTTCAAGGGGATGATGAAGCTTTCTTT. The chain links TRBV9 to TRBJ1-1, with D possibly being TRBD1 (5 bases). V gave up 2 bases and J gave up 7 bases, with 12 bases separating them. CDR3 length: 13 amino acids. The V gene's germline CDR1 is SGDLS and CDR2 YYNGEE.

The chain links TRBV28 to TRBJ2-3; no firm D call. The V and J ends lost 3 bases and 0 bases respectively, with 10 bases between them. CDR1 is MDHEN, CDR2 SYDVKM, per germline. The CDR3 length is 15 residues. The CDR3 protein is CASSFSQYSTDTQYF. CDR3 bases: TGTGCCAGCAGTTTTTCACAATACAGCACAGATACGCAGTATTTT.